In this sample, the clone carrying this T cell receptor beta chain turned up a few times. Its cognate antigen is unknown. The source of the sample is a study of metastatic and nonmetastatic thyroid tumors. Study information: Repertoire data that came from the blood and tumor or nodule tissue of malignant and benign thyroid patients were compared.

Study-wide results and caveats: In both blood and tumor samples, TCR beta diversity was reported significantly higher for malignant than benign nodules.

Among the patients, none had received any treatment before thyroid surgery. TCRdb re-clonotyped the PCR reads through MiXCR. The sample shows 15,000 to 20,000 clones, 35% to 45% of them seen only once. The sequenced sample was tumor tissue. This TCR derives from a female donor with papillary thyroid cancer or a benign thyroid nodule (not recorded which). Some clones in this sample may be carry-over from other donors' samples.

CDR3 protein: CASSIGQEYEQYF. Here the CDR3 DNA reads TGTGCCAGTAGTATAGGACAGGAGTACGAGCAGTACTTC. The chain is built from TRBV19 and TRBJ2-7, with D possibly matching TRBD1 (6 bases). CDR3 length: 13 residues. The V end was cut by 1 base, the J end by 4 bases, with 8 bases between. Germline loops: CDR1 LNHDA, CDR2 SQIVND (reference sequence).